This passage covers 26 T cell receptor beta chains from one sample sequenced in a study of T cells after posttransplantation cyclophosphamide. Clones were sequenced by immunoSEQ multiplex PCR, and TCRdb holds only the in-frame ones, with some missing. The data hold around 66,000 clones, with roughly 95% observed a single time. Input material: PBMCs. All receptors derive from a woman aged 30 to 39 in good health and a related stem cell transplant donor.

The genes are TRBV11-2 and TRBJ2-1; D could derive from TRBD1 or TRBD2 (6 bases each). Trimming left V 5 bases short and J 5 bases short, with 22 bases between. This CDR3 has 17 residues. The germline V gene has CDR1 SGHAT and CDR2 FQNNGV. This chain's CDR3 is CASSPLGGRGADNEQFF. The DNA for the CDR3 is TGTGCCAGCAGCCCCTTGGGGGGCAGGGGTGCGGACAATGAGCAGTTCTTC.

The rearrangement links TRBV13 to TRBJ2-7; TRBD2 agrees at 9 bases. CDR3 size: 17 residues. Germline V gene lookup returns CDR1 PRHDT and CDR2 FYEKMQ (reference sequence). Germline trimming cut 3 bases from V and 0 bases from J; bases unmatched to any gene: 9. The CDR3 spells CASSLSSGGPSSYEQYF. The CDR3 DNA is TGTGCCAGCAGCTTGAGTAGCGGGGGCCCGAGCTCCTACGAGCAGTACTTC.

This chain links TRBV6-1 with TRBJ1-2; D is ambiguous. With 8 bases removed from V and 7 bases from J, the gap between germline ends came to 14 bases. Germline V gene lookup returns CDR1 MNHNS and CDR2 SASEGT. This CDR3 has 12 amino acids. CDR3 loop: CASDEGAFGYTF. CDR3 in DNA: TGTGCCAGCGATGAGGGCGCGTTTGGCTACACCTTC.

The CDR3 DNA follows: TGTGCCAGCAGAAACCGGGACAGGGGCGGTTTGGCGCAGTATTTT. Translation: CASRNRDRGGLAQYF. V and J are TRBV2 and TRBJ2-3, with 10 nucleotides matching TRBD1. The CDR3 contains 15 residues. After removal of 6 bases from V and 10 bases from J, the junction contained 13 bases not matched to a gene. Germline loops: CDR1 SNHLY, CDR2 FYNNEI. Based on the CDR3 plus reference TRBV2 and TRBJ2-3, the full variable domain is EPEVTQTPSHQVTQMGQEVILRCVPISNHLYFYWYRQILGQKVEFLVSFYNNEISEKSEIFDDQFSVERPDGSNFTLKIRSTKLEDSAMYFCASRNRDRGGLAQYFGPGTRLTVL.

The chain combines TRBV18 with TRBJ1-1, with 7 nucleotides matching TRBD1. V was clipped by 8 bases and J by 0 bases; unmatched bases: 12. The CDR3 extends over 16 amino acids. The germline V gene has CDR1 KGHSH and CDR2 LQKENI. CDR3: CASTRDSFAMNTEAFF. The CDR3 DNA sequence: TGTGCCAGCACGAGGGACAGTTTCGCTATGAACACTGAAGCTTTCTTT. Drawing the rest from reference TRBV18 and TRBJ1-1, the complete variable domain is NAGVMQNPRHLVRRRGQEARLRCSPMKGHSHVYWYRQLPEEGLKFMVYLQKENIIDESGMPKERFSAEFPKEGPSILRIQQVVRGDSAAYFCASTRDSFAMNTEAFFGQGTRLTVV.

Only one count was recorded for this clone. The CDR3 nucleotides are TGTGCCAGCAGTTGGACAGGGCGAACTGAAGCTTTCTTT. It codes for CASSWTGRTEAFF. This chain links TRBV27 with TRBJ1-1; TRBD1 matches 8 bases. V lost 4 bases to trimming and J lost 5 bases; unmatched junction nucleotides: 3. The length of the CDR3 is 13 residues. The germline gives CDR1 MNHEY, CDR2 SMNVEV (reference sequence).

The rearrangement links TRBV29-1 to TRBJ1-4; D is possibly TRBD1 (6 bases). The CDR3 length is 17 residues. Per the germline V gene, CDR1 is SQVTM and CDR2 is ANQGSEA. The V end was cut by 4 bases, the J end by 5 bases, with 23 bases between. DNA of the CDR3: TGCAGCGTTGCCCTTTTCAGGGGACCTACTCGCAATGAAAAACTGTTTTTT. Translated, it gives CSVALFRGPTRNEKLFF. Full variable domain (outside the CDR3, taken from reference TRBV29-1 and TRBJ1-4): SAVISQKPSRDICQRGTSLTIQCQVDSQVTMMFWYRQQPGQSLTLIATANQGSEATYESGFVIDKFPISRPNLTFSTLTVSNMSPEDSSIYLCSVALFRGPTRNEKLFFGSGTQLSVL.

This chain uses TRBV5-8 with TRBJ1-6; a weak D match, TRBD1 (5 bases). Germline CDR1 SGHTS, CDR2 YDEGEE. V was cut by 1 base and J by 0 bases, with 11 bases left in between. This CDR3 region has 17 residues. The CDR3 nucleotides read TGTGCCAGCAGCTTGTTTCAGGGTGGCTCCTATAATTCACCCCTCCACTTT. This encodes CASSLFQGGSYNSPLHF.

The CDR3 reads CASSQDPETGWREQYF. The CDR3 DNA is TGTGCCAGCAGCCAAGATCCGGAGACAGGGTGGCGCGAGCAGTACTTC. V gene TRBV4-2 combines with J gene TRBJ2-7; 7 nucleotides match TRBD1. This CDR3 is built from 16 residues. The germline V gene has CDR1 LGHNA and CDR2 YNFKEQ. Trimming at V came to 0 bases and at J to 6 bases, leaving 11 bases not matched to a gene.

In nucleotides, the CDR3 is TGCGCCAGCAGCCAAGGAGGGGGGCGCAGAGATGGCTACACCTTC. This sequence encodes CASSQGGGRRDGYTF. The chain couples TRBV4-1 to TRBJ1-2; tentative D call: TRBD1 (6 bases). CDR3 length: 15 amino acids. V lost 1 base to trimming and J lost 6 bases, with 15 bases between them. CDR1 and CDR2 (germline): MGHRA, YSYEKL.

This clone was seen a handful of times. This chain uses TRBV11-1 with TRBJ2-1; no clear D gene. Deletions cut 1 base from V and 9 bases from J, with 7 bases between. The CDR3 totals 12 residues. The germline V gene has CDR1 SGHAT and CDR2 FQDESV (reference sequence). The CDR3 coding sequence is TGTGCCAGCAGCTTAGGTCTCATTGAGCAGTTCTTC. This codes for CASSLGLIEQFF.

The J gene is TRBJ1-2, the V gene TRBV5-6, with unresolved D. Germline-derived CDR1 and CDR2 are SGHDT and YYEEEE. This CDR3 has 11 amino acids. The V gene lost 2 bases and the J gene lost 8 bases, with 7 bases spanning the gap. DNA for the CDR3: TGTGCCAGCAGCTTTGCCCGGGGCTACACCTTC. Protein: CASSFARGYTF.

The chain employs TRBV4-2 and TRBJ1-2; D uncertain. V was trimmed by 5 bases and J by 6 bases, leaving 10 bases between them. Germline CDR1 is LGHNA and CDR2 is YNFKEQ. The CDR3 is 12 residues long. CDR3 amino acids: CASSSGWDGYTF. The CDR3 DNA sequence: TGTGCCAGCAGCTCGGGGTGGGATGGCTACACCTTC.

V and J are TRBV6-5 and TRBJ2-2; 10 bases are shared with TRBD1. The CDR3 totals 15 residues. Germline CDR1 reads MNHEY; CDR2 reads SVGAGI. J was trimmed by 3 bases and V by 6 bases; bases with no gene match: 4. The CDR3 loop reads CASRTGTGDTGELFF. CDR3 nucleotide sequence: TGTGCCAGCAGGACCGGGACAGGGGACACCGGGGAGCTGTTTTTT.

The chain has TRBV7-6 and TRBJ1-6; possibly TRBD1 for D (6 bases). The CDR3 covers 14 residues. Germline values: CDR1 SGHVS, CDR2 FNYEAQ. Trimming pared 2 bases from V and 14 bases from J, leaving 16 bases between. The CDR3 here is CASSLQQGVRALHF. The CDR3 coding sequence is TGTGCCAGCAGCTTACAACAGGGAGTAAGGGCCCTCCACTTT.

CDR3 protein: CASSTGTVATEAFF. The CDR3 bases are TGTGCCAGCAGTACCGGGACAGTTGCCACTGAAGCTTTCTTT. The chain has TRBV6-6 and TRBJ1-1, with TRBD1 matching over 7 bases. The germline V gene has CDR1 MNHNY and CDR2 SVGAGI (reference sequence). This CDR3 has 14 amino acids. V lost 5 bases to trimming and J lost 4 bases; unmatched junction nucleotides: 7.

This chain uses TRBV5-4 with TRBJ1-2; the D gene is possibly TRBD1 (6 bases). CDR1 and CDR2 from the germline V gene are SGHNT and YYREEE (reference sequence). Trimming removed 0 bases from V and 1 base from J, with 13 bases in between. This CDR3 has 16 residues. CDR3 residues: CASSLVPGAYNYGYTF. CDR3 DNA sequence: TGTGCCAGCAGCTTGGTACCGGGGGCCTATAACTATGGCTACACCTTC.

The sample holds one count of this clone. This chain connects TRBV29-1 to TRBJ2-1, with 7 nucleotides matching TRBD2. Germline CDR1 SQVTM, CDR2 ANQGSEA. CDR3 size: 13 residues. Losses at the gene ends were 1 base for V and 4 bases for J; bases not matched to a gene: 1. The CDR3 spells CSVEGGLYNEQFF. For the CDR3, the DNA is TGCAGCGTTGAAGGGGGACTATACAATGAGCAGTTCTTC.

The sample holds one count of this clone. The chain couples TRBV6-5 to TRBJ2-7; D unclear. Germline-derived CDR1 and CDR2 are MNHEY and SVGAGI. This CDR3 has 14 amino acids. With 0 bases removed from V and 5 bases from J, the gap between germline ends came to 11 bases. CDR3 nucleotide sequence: TGTGCCAGCAGTTACTCTTGGGATTTCAACGAGCAGTACTTC. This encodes CASSYSWDFNEQYF.

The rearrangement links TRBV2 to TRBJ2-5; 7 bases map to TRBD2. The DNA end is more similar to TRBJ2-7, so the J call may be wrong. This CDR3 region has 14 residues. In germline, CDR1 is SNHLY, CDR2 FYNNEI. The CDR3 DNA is TGTGCCAGCAGGCCGGGAGGCCGTGTGGACGAGCAGTACTTC. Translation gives CASRPGGRVDEQYF.

The CDR3 DNA is TGTGCCAGCAGCTTCGGACAGGGGTTGGTTGACATTCAGTACTTC. This gives the protein CASSFGQGLVDIQYF. This chain uses TRBV7-9 with TRBJ2-4; 9 nucleotides agree with TRBD1. Germline V gives CDR1 SEHNR, CDR2 FQNEAQ (reference sequence). This CDR3 spans 15 amino acids. J lost 8 bases, V lost 3 bases, and 8 bases had no gene match.

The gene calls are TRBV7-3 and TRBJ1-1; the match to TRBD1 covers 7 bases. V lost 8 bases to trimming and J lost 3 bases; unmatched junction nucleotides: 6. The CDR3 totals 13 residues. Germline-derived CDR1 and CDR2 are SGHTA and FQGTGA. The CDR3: CASRETGHTEAFF. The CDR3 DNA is TGTGCCAGCCGGGAGACAGGGCACACTGAAGCTTTCTTT.

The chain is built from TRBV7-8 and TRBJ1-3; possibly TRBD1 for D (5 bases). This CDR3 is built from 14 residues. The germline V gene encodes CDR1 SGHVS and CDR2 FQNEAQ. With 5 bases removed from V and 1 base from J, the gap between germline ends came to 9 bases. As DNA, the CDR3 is TGTGCCAGCAGCGTGACAGATTCTGGAAACACCATATATTTT. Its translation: CASSVTDSGNTIYF.

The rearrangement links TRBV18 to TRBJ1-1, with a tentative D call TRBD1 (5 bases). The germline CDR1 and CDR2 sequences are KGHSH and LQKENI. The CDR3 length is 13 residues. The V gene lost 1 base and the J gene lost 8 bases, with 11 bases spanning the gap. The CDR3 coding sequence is TGTGCCAGCTCACCACGGGACGGCGGGGAAGCTTTCTTT. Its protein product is CASSPRDGGEAFF.

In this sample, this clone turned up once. The CDR3 loop is CASSSGQNYGYTF. DNA for the CDR3: TGTGCCAGCAGTTCCGGACAGAACTATGGCTACACCTTC. This chain connects TRBV28 to TRBJ1-2; D possibly corresponds to TRBD1 (6 bases). CDR3 length equals 13 residues. Germline CDR1 MDHEN, CDR2 SYDVKM. V lost 4 bases and J 2 bases, leaving 8 bases between the germline ends.

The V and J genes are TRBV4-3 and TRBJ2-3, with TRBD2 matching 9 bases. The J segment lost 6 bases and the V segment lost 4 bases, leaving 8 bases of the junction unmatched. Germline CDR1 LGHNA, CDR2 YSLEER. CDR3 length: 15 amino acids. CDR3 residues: CASSPSSGGEDTQYF. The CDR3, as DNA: TGCGCCAGCAGCCCGAGTAGCGGGGGAGAGGATACGCAGTATTTT.